Each of the 11 T cell receptor beta chains below was sequenced from the same sample in a study of blood T cell repertoires in COVID-19. Clones were read by immunoSEQ multiplex PCR, and TCRdb kept only the in-frame ones, dropping some. This sample carries around 300,000 clones, around 90% of them seen once, and the ten largest clones take 1.5% to 2%. The sequenced sample consisted of PBMCs or T cells enriched from blood (not recorded which). These receptors came from a woman between 18 and 29 years old with acute COVID-19.

Of note for this clone: Other DNA sequences in this specimen translate into the identical CDR3. This chain uses TRBV4-3 with TRBJ2-1, with D possibly matching TRBD2 (6 bases). The CDR3 length is 15 residues. Germline CDR1 is LGHNA and CDR2 is YSLEER. Trimming took off 4 bases at V and 4 bases at J, with 14 bases between the two ends. The CDR3 here is CASSPGVAVYNEQFF. The DNA for the CDR3 is TGCGCCAGCAGCCCCGGGGTAGCGGTATACAATGAGCAGTTCTTC.

The V call is TRBV14, the J call TRBJ2-1; 11 nucleotides line up with TRBD1. Germline loops: CDR1 SGHDN, CDR2 FVKESK. V lost 0 bases and J lost 2; bases outside the gene matches: 9. The CDR3 consists of 19 residues. This chain's CDR3 is CASSQDRNGQGATYNEQFF. The DNA for the CDR3 is TGTGCCAGCAGCCAAGATCGAAATGGACAGGGGGCCACCTACAATGAGCAGTTCTTC.

This clone was observed a single time. This chain links TRBV5-1 with TRBJ2-3; D perhaps matches TRBD1 (6 bases). Per germline, CDR1 SGHRS and CDR2 YFSETQ. The length of the CDR3 is 14 residues. V was pared by 5 bases and J by 0 bases, with 10 bases between. The CDR3 sequence: CASSWGPSTDTQYF. Written as DNA, the CDR3 is TGCGCCAGCAGTTGGGGGCCTAGCACAGATACGCAGTATTTT.

The V call is TRBV7-6, the J call TRBJ1-3; D not resolved. The CDR3 spans 13 residues. V was clipped by 4 bases and J by 0 bases, with 4 bases between them. Germline V gives CDR1 SGHVS, CDR2 FNYEAQ. CDR3 nucleotide sequence: TGTGCCAGCAGCTCCAGCTCTGGAAACACCATATATTTT. Its protein product is CASSSSSGNTIYF.

This clone was observed a handful of times. The chain joins TRBV30 to TRBJ2-1; no clear D gene. The CDR3 is 13 amino acids. CDR1 and CDR2 from the germline V gene are GTSNPN and SVGIG (reference sequence). The germline V and J ends were trimmed by 0 bases and 5 bases, with 8 bases remaining between them. The CDR3 loop reads CAWSVGTNNEQFF. The CDR3 region has the DNA TGTGCCTGGAGTGTTGGCACAAACAATGAGCAGTTCTTC.

The J gene is TRBJ1-1, the V gene TRBV3-1 (or the pseudogene TRBV3-2); a weak D match, TRBD1 (5 bases). V lost 1 base, J lost 8 bases, and 14 bases lay in between. Germline-derived CDR1 and CDR2 are LGHDT and YNNKEL (reference sequence). CDR3 length: 14 residues. The CDR3 region is CASSQGSRQREAFF. The CDR3 bases are TGTGCCAGCAGCCAAGGGTCCCGACAGAGAGAAGCTTTCTTT.

The CDR3 reads CASSSGTPLGEQFF. The CDR3 DNA reads TGTGCCAGCAGCTCCGGGACACCCCTTGGTGAGCAGTTCTTC. The chain recombines TRBV6-5 with TRBJ2-1; D is perhaps TRBD1 (6 bases). The CDR3 is 14 amino acids. V was pared by 6 bases and J by 9 bases, with 18 bases between. Germline lookup yields CDR1 MNHEY and CDR2 SVGAGI.

The chain carries TRBV5-1 and TRBJ2-7, with a tentative D call TRBD1 (6 bases). The V and J ends lost 4 bases and 1 base respectively, with 18 bases between them. CDR1 is SGHRS, CDR2 YFSETQ, per germline. The CDR3 length is 16 residues. CDR3 region: CASSRRPGQESYEQYF. DNA of the CDR3: TGCGCCAGCAGCAGAAGGCCGGGACAAGAGTCCTACGAGCAGTACTTC.

The V and J genes are TRBV5-1 and TRBJ1-1, with D possibly matching TRBD1 (5 bases). From germline, CDR1 is SGHRS and CDR2 YFSETQ. Trimming took off 3 bases at V and 1 base at J, with 10 bases between the two ends. CDR3 size: 14 residues. The CDR3 coding sequence is TGCGCCAGCAGCTGGGGACTCCAGAACACTGAAGCTTTCTTT. Encoded protein: CASSWGLQNTEAFF.

The chain combines TRBV2 with TRBJ2-7; tentatively, D is TRBD2 (7 bases). CDR1 and CDR2 from the germline V gene are SNHLY and FYNNEI. The length of the CDR3 is 15 residues. Trimming left V 6 bases short and J 3 bases short, with 18 bases between. CDR3 amino acids: CASRDPGEGFYEQYF. The DNA of the CDR3 is TGTGCCAGCAGGGATCCAGGGGAGGGTTTCTACGAGCAGTACTTC. Variable domain in full (rest from reference TRBV2 and TRBJ2-7): EPEVTQTPSHQVTQMGQEVILRCVPISNHLYFYWYRQILGQKVEFLVSFYNNEISEKSEIFDDQFSVERPDGSNFTLKIRSTKLEDSAMYFCASRDPGEGFYEQYFGPGTRLTVT.

The genes are TRBV12-3 or TRBV12-4 and TRBJ1-5; possible D gene TRBD1, 6 bases. Trimming stripped 6 bases from V and 7 bases from J, with 10 bases between. The CDR3 runs 12 residues. This CDR3 is CASSGRGQPQHF. The DNA of the CDR3 is TGTGCCAGCAGCGGAAGGGGGCAGCCCCAGCATTTT.